Listed below are T cell receptor beta chains from one sample, sequenced in a study of OX40 agonist ivuxolimab in advanced cancers. The method was immunoSEQ multiplex PCR; TCRdb's version includes in-frame clones alone and lacks a portion of them. The sample records some 34,000 clones, 75% to 90% being singletons. The material was CD4+ or CD8+ T cells sorted from blood, obtained in a trial of the OX40 agonist ivuxolimab. The receptors stem from an adult with an advanced solid tumor such as melanoma, head and neck, liver or kidney cancer. Each CDR3 is given with its conserved first and last residue. Fields, in order: D gene, V gene, J gene, clone size, CDR3 DNA, CDR3 protein. D genes are given only for firm matches. The size field is filled for only some rows; it gives once, few, many or a size class.

>-|TRBV28|TRBJ2-1|-
TGTGCCAGCAGTTTTCGGTCATACAATGAGCAGTTCTTC
CASSFRSYNEQFF
>TRBD2|TRBV2|TRBJ2-7|-
TGTGCCACCGCGGGGGGTTCCTACGAGCAGTACTTC
CATAGGSYEQYF
>-|TRBV19|TRBJ1-5|few
TGTGCCAGTAGTGTAGGGGGCAATCAGCCCCAGCATTTT
CASSVGGNQPQHF
>TRBD1|TRBV29-1|TRBJ1-3|-
TGCAGCGTTACAGGGGCCTCTGGAAACACCATATATTTT
CSVTGASGNTIYF
>-|TRBV6-5|TRBJ2-2|-
TGTGCCAGCAGTTACTCCCGCGGGGTGGTGTTTTTT
CASSYSRGVVFF
>TRBD2|TRBV9|TRBJ2-3|-
TGTGCCAGCAGCGTATCGATAAGCGGGGATAGCACAGATACGCAGTATTTT
CASSVSISGDSTDTQYF
>-|TRBV10-3|TRBJ1-2|-
TGTGCCAACTGGGACGGTGGTCCTATCTATGGCTACACCTTC
CANWDGGPIYGYTF
>TRBD2|TRBV7-6|TRBJ2-1|-
TGTGCCAGCAGCTTTAGCGGGAGTTCTAGTGAGCAGTTCTTC
CASSFSGSSSEQFF
>-|TRBV6-5|TRBJ2-5|medium-sized
TGTGCCAGCAGTTACTCGGTTGGGGAGGGGGTAGAGACCCAGTACTTC
CASSYSVGEGVETQYF
>TRBD1|TRBV5-4|TRBJ2-7|-
TGTGCCAGCAGCTTTGGGGGACAGCCTTTCGAGCAGTACTTC
CASSFGGQPFEQYF
>TRBD2|TRBV6-4|TRBJ2-1|-
TGTGCCAGCAGTGACAAGGCGGGGGGAGGGTACAATGAGCAGTTCTTC
CASSDKAGGGYNEQFF
>-|TRBV11-2|TRBJ2-3|-
TGTGCCAGCAGCTCAGGGGTCACAGATACGCAGTATTTT
CASSSGVTDTQYF
>-|TRBV28|TRBJ2-5|-
TGTGCCAGCACTCACGGGTGGGACACCTTGAATCAAGAGACCCAGTACTTC
CASTHGWDTLNQETQYF
>TRBD2|TRBV14|TRBJ2-3|few
TGTGCCAGCAGCCATAGCGGGAGCCCTCACGCAGATACGCAGTATTTT
CASSHSGSPHADTQYF
>-|TRBV7-6|TRBJ2-7|-
TGTGCCAGCAGCTCGGACACCTACGAGCAGTACTTC
CASSSDTYEQYF
>-|TRBV29-1|TRBJ1-2|-
TGCAGCGTTGAACGGGAGGATGGCTACACCTTC
CSVEREDGYTF
>-|TRBV28|TRBJ2-3|-
TGTGCCAGCAGTTTGGTGAACCCTAGCACAGATACGCAGTATTTT
CASSLVNPSTDTQYF
>TRBD1|TRBV5-4|TRBJ2-7|once
TGTGCCAGCAGCTTGGTAGGCCAGGGGGCCTCCGAGCAGTACTTC
CASSLVGQGASEQYF
>-|TRBV4-3|TRBJ2-7|-
TGCGCCAGCAGCCAAGACGGTCAGGGCTACGAGCAGTACTTC
CASSQDGQGYEQYF
>-|TRBV30|TRBJ2-3|-
TGTGCCTGGGATTACGGGCAGGGCTCCACAGATACGCAGTATTTT
CAWDYGQGSTDTQYF
>TRBD1|TRBV7-9|TRBJ2-1|-
TGTGCCAGCAGCCAACCGGGACAGGGGCATTCCTACAATGAGCAGTTCTTC
CASSQPGQGHSYNEQFF
>-|TRBV13|TRBJ2-7|-
TGTGCCAGCAGCTCGAGACAGTCCTACGAGCAGTACTTC
CASSSRQSYEQYF